Sequencing of this TCR beta chain was carried out in a study of identical twins (dated by TCRdb to about 2016). About the study as a whole: TCR alpha and beta repertoires from monozygotic twins, unrelated adults of various ages and cord blood were deep-sequenced to test whether fetal clonotypes persist. To rule out contamination, replicate twin experiments were performed at different times with different library preparation protocols.

Broader findings and caveats from the paper: Abundant cord blood beta clonotypes carried fewer insertions; young adult naive repertoires showed a weaker similar trend, while memory repertoires showed none. Zero-insertion analyses could be partly confounded by invariant T cells such as MAIT and iNKT, though diverse VJ usage argued against such confounding for most clonotypes. Compared with coincidental sharing between unrelated individuals, an excess of low generation-probability sequences was observed among out-of-frame TCR alpha sequences shared between twins. Excess twin sharing in beta out-of-frame sequences was weaker because fewer shared sequences lowered the signal-to-noise ratio. Recombination models systematically underestimated out-of-frame TCR alpha sharing in monozygotic twins but agreed with sharing between unrelated individuals. Because the same donors could not be followed over many years, conclusions were based on cross-sectional statistical analysis.

A few counts support this clonotype. What this receptor recognizes is not known. No base-level quality is on record; no much larger clone is a single base apart. Based on the germline V gene, the CDR1 and CDR2 sequences are SGHVS and FQNEAQ. From cysteine to phenylalanine, the CDR3 is 16 amino acids long. Just CDR3 DNA is preserved here, 48 bases in frame from base 1. After removal of 1 base from V and 4 bases from J, the junction retains 5 bases not matched to a gene. Library generation was performed with 5' RACE. The reads were generated on an Illumina HiSeq 2000. A universal primer binding site was introduced by template switching, and a unique molecular identifier was present in the final cDNA, enabling accurate counting of TCR cDNA molecules. First-strand cDNA for TCR alpha and beta chains was synthesized from specific primers in the conserved constant-segment region. Each cDNA library was double barcoded, with a SMART-Mk sample barcode plus Illumina barcodes, to control for contamination. Two successive PCR steps introduced TruSeq adapter sequences along with Illumina sample barcodes. The Illumina HiSeq platform was used with custom primers to sequence TCR alpha and beta cDNA libraries. The study's processing was this. Raw reads were processed with MiGEC to extract unique molecular identifiers, and MiXCR was used to determine CDR3 positions. For each individual, recombination models were inferred using an EM algorithm with the repgenHMM and IGoR tools. The analysis of shared clonotypes was done with the tcR package in R, with sharing normalized by the product of cloneset sizes. To study raw recombination without the effects of thymic and clonal selection, out-of-frame nonproductive sequences were analyzed. TCRdb trimmed the raw reads at Q25, called clones with MiXCR and kept productive beta chains. Every entry covers one CDR3 protein and lists the most common genes and DNA from its rows. TCRdb's processing, not the study's, gives the V and J calls here. This sample lists roughly 690,000 distinct CDR3 sequences; 6% to 6.5% were detected once. The ten largest clones represent around 2% of the sample.

Every donor in the study was a healthy Caucasian. Three unrelated non-twin adults were also sequenced: a male aged 18 to 29, a male aged 50 to 60 and a female aged 50 to 60. Miltenyi CD45RO+ enrichment and human naive T-cell isolation kits were used to isolate memory (CD45RO+) and naive T cells from PBMC. The material sequenced was naive T cells sorted from blood. This specimen's cell subset or site label, interpreted: cells isolated with a human naive T-cell isolation kit. The clonotype originates from a man between 18 and 29 years old in good health. The rearrangement joined TRBV7-8 to TRBJ2-1, and 9 junctional nucleotides match TRBD2. The nucleotide sequence is TGTGCCAGCAGCTTAGTGAGGCGGGAGGGTTACAATGAGCAGTTCTTC. Its translation is CASSLVRREGYNEQFF.